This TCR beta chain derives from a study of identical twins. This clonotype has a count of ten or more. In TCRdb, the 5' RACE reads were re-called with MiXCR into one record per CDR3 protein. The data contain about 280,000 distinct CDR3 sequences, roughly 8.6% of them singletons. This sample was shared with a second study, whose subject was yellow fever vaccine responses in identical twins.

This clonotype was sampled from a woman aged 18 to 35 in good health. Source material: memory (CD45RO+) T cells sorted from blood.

The CDR3 reads CASSSGRTGAAGELFF. CDR3 in DNA: TGTGCCAGCAGTTCCGGTAGGACAGGGGCCGCCGGGGAGCTGTTTTTT. The genes are TRBV12-3 or TRBV12-4 and TRBJ2-2; the match to TRBD1 covers 9 bases. This CDR3 comprises 16 residues. J was trimmed by 6 bases and V by 4 bases; bases with no gene match: 9.